This T cell receptor beta chain was recovered during a study of T cell responses to AZD1222 COVID-19 vaccine. Study observations and caveats: There were mostly white British donors and more females than males, and clonal diversity was possibly underestimated. Nearly half of unique spike-specific TCRs reportedly avoided B.1.351 and B.1.1.7 mutated regions.

This CDR3 comprises 13 residues. Germline V gene sequence: CDR1 ENHRY, CDR2 SYGVKD. V gave up 4 bases and J gave up 2 bases, with 6 bases separating them. The assay was immunoSEQ multiplex PCR, and TCRdb's table has in-frame clones only and misses some. This table holds about 130,000 clones, 90% to 95% found once. About this clone itself: Its antigen is unidentified.

Sequenced material: peripheral blood, taken on day 0 of AZD1222 vaccination. The chain recombines TRBV10-3 with TRBJ1-5; D might be TRBD1 (5 bases). The TCR was taken from an adult in good health. CDR3 nucleotides: TGTGCCATCAGTGGGGGGGGCAATCAGCCCCAGCATTTT. Translated: CAISGGGNQPQHF.